This TCR beta chain is from a study of T-cell reconstitution after alpha-beta-depleted transplantation in children. Findings and caveats of the study: For some patients, TCRbeta diversity was high at day 60 because of recipient T cells and thymic progenitors that survived. When one year had passed after transplant, most T-cell counts and diversity came from newly produced T cells. The study reportedly traced alpha-beta T cells about two months after transplant to several hundred expanded graft clones.

Preparation of the TCRbeta library was carried out with unique molecular identifiers. TCRdb re-analysed the PCR reads in MiXCR, keeping a single row per CDR3 protein. The sample has about a million distinct CDR3 sequences; about 29% are singletons. As to this clonotype: No antigen is known for it.

The CDR3 has 17 amino acids. The germline gives CDR1 LGHNA, CDR2 YNFKEQ. This TCR came from a boy under two years old who had a stem cell transplant for SCID, so the T cells may come from the graft donor. The chain is built from TRBV4-2 and TRBJ2-5, with TRBD1 matching over 8 bases. The better agreement between TRBJ2-1 and the DNA end casts doubt on the J call. This material consisted of PBMCs, mostly from graft donor cells, taken 360 days after TCRalphabeta/CD19-depleted stem cell transplant. The CDR3 here is CASSLGGTGGSQETQFF. The CDR3 coding sequence is TGTGCCAGCAGCCTAGGCGGCACAGGGGGAAGCCAAGAGACCCAGTTCTTC.